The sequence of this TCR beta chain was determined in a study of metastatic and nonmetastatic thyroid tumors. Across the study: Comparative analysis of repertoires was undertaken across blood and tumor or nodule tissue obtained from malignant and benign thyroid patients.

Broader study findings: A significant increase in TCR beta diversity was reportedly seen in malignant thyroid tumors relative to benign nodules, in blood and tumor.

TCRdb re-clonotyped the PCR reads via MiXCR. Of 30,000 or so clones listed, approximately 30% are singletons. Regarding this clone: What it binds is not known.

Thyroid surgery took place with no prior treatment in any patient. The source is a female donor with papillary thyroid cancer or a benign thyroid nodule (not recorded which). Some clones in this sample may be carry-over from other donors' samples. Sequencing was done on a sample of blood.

CDR3 DNA sequence: TGTGCCAGCAGCCCAGGCGGGGATTGGGACTATGGCTACACCTTC. Translating gives CASSPGGDWDYGYTF. The chain employs TRBV7-9 and TRBJ1-2, with unresolved D. The CDR3 covers 15 residues. V dropped 5 bases and J dropped 3 bases, with 16 bases sitting between them. Germline lookup yields CDR1 SEHNR and CDR2 FQNEAQ (reference sequence).